In this sample, the clone carrying this T cell receptor (beta chain) turned up many times. The data were taken from a study of T cells in Graves' hyperthyroidism and ophthalmopathy. There were TCR beta CDR3 regions amplified from RNA transcripts. TCR CDR3 regions were first amplified by RT-PCR with HTBI primers. TCRdb processed the multiplex PCR reads anew with MiXCR; each CDR3 protein has one entry. The sample holds some 440,000 distinct CDR3 sequences, about 15% seen once. This CDR3 is 12 amino acids long. Germline values: CDR1 DFQATT, CDR2 SNEGSKA (reference sequence). Trimming cost V 6 bases and J 3 bases, with 11 bases left between them.

Input material: blood. This sequence originates from a woman between 18 and 29 years old with Graves' hyperthyroidism. This chain joins TRBV20-1 and TRBJ1-2, with no clear D. The CDR3 region is CSAPDRDYGYTF. For the CDR3, the DNA is TGCAGTGCCCCGGATCGGGACTATGGCTACACCTTC.